This is a list of T cell receptor beta chains from one sample in a study of post-analysis software for immune sequencing data. TCRdb itself ran the PCR reads through MiXCR, one entry per CDR3 protein. Of some 370,000 distinct CDR3 sequences listed, about a third are singletons. The sample consisted of blood. These receptors originate from a girl under 18 with multiple sclerosis. Both conserved end residues are part of each CDR3. The D gene is left open where the match is weak. Only some rows state a clone size, as once, few, many or a class for expanded clones.

>few|TRBV7-9|TRBJ1-6|-
CASAPVIGSPLHF
TGTGCCAGCGCCCCTGTCATTGGATCACCCCTCCACTTT
>many|TRBV7-2|TRBJ2-7|-
CASQRGVSSYEQYF
TGTGCCAGCCAGAGAGGGGTTAGCTCCTACGAGCAGTACTTC
>few|TRBV29-1|TRBJ2-1|-
CSVDTQGVYNEQFF
TGCAGCGTTGATACACAGGGTGTCTACAATGAGCAGTTCTTC
>-|TRBV2|TRBJ2-1|-
CASSERETGRLFF
TGTGCCAGCAGTGAAAGGGAAACAGGGAGATTGTTCTTC
>few|TRBV9|TRBJ2-3|-
CASSVRPSDTQYF
TGTGCCAGCAGCGTACGGCCCTCGGATACGCAGTATTTT
>-|TRBV20-1|TRBJ1-1|TRBD1
CSARGTGRPNTEAFF
TGCAGTGCTAGAGGGACAGGGAGACCGAACACTGAAGCTTTCTTT
>-|TRBV6-2/TRBV6-3|TRBJ2-5|-
CASSYFLGEQYF
TGTGCCAGCAGTTACTTTTTGGGTGAGCAGTACTTC
>-|TRBV29-1|TRBJ2-1|-
CSVTSGPNSYNEQFF
TGCAGCGTTACCTCGGGGCCAAACTCCTACAATGAGCAGTTCTTC
>-|TRBV7-9|TRBJ2-1|-
CASSLVGEAGYNEQFF
TGTGCCAGCAGCTTAGTCGGGGAGGCGGGTTACAATGAGCAGTTCTTC
>-|TRBV20-1|TRBJ1-1|-
CSARDFTGRNTEAFF
TGCAGTGCTAGAGATTTTACGGGACGGAACACTGAAGCTTTCTTT
>-|TRBV20-1|TRBJ2-1|TRBD2
CSARAPAGSGGYNEQFF
TGCAGTGCTAGAGCCCCTGCGGGGAGCGGGGGATACAATGAGCAGTTCTTC
>few|TRBV7-2|TRBJ2-5|-
CASSWRGQETQYF
TGTGCCAGCAGCTGGAGAGGCCAAGAGACCCAGTACTTC
>-|TRBV27|TRBJ2-7|TRBD1
CASSSLQGSSSYEQYF
TGTGCCAGCAGTTCCTTACAGGGGTCCAGCTCCTACGAGCAGTACTTC
>-|TRBV11-2|TRBJ2-7|-
CASSLVRTPYEQYF
TGTGCCAGCAGCTTAGTTCGGACACCATACGAGCAGTACTTC
>-|TRBV6-5|TRBJ2-7|-
CASSSGPGPYEQYF
TGTGCCAGCAGTTCAGGTCCGGGACCCTACGAGCAGTACTTC
>once|TRBV20-1|TRBJ2-1|-
CSANKARGWKFF
TGCAGTGCTAATAAGGCCAGGGGATGGAAGTTCTTC
>-|TRBV6-2/TRBV6-3|TRBJ1-1|-
CASSYVAATEAFF
TGTGCCAGCAGTTACGTGGCAGCCACTGAAGCTTTCTTT
>few|TRBV9|TRBJ2-4|TRBD1
CASSVTGASKNIQYF
TGTGCCAGCAGCGTCACAGGGGCCTCAAAAAACATTCAGTACTTC
>-|TRBV14|TRBJ1-4|-
CASSQASRTKEKLFF
TGTGCCAGCAGCCAAGCGAGTAGGACCAAAGAAAAACTGTTTTTT
>-|TRBV20-1|TRBJ2-3|-
CSARDETASTSTDTQYF
TGCAGTGCTAGAGATGAGACAGCCTCTACTAGCACAGATACGCAGTATTTT
>few|TRBV11-2|TRBJ1-2|-
CASRSPGRRYGYTF
TGTGCCAGCAGATCTCCGGGACGGCGCTATGGCTACACCTTC
>-|TRBV10-3|TRBJ2-7|TRBD1
CAIRRGQNEYEQYF
TGTGCCATCAGACGGGGACAGAACGAGTACGAGCAGTACTTC
>-|TRBV27|TRBJ2-1|TRBD2
CASSSNGGGAGNEQFF
TGTGCCAGCAGTTCCAACGGCGGGGGGGCGGGCAATGAGCAGTTCTTC
>few|TRBV20-1|TRBJ1-2|TRBD1
CSALIGTGRYGYTF
TGCAGTGCTTTAATTGGGACAGGGCGCTATGGCTACACCTTC
>many|TRBV13|TRBJ2-1|-
CASSSIGWGSRDKKQFF
TGTGCCAGCAGCTCGATTGGATGGGGATCCCGGGATAAAAAGCAGTTCTTC
>-|TRBV10-1|TRBJ2-1|TRBD1
CASSERKGATTYNEQFF
TGCGCCAGCAGTGAGAGAAAGGGGGCCACCACCTACAATGAGCAGTTCTTC
>-|TRBV7-9|TRBJ2-3|-
CASSLVLAGRGPDTQYF
TGTGCCAGCAGCTTAGTATTGGCAGGCCGGGGCCCAGATACGCAGTATTTT
>-|TRBV20-1|TRBJ2-1|TRBD2
CSARVNSGGLSYNEQFF
TGCAGTGCTAGAGTGAATAGCGGGGGGCTCTCCTACAATGAGCAGTTCTTC
>-|TRBV29-1|TRBJ2-5|-
CSVPSSKGAQETQYF
TGCAGCGTTCCGAGTAGTAAGGGAGCCCAAGAGACCCAGTACTTC
>-|TRBV11-2|TRBJ1-2|TRBD1
CASRPPRDRLKGGYTF
TGTGCCAGCAGGCCACCCCGGGACAGGCTTAAGGGTGGCTACACCTTC
>few|TRBV5-6|TRBJ2-7|-
CASSLGPRGSYEQYF
TGTGCCAGCAGCTTGGGGCCTAGAGGATCCTACGAGCAGTACTTC
>few|TRBV27|TRBJ1-4|-
CASSPTQPPGEKLFF
TGTGCCAGCAGCCCCACCCAGCCCCCAGGGGAAAAACTGTTTTTT